This T cell receptor beta chain was profiled in a study of T cell changes during pregnancy in multiple sclerosis. Sequencing was performed with immunoSEQ multiplex PCR; in TCRdb, only in-frame clones are kept and a portion is missing. Of about 110,000 clones detected, about nine tenths appear once; the ten largest clones hold about 3%. This CDR3 is 16 amino acids long. Germline assignment: CDR1 MGHRA and CDR2 YSYEKL. Unmatched junction bases numbered 9, after V lost 1 base and J lost 8 bases. The chain has TRBV4-1 and TRBJ1-2, with 11 bases identical to TRBD1. This TCR came from a female donor with multiple sclerosis, enrolled in a pregnancy study. This specimen was peripheral blood, taken after pregnancy. The CDR3 nucleotides are TGCGCCAGCAGCCAAGGGGGACAGGGGGTTGCACAGGGCTACACCTTC. It codes for CASSQGGQGVAQGYTF.